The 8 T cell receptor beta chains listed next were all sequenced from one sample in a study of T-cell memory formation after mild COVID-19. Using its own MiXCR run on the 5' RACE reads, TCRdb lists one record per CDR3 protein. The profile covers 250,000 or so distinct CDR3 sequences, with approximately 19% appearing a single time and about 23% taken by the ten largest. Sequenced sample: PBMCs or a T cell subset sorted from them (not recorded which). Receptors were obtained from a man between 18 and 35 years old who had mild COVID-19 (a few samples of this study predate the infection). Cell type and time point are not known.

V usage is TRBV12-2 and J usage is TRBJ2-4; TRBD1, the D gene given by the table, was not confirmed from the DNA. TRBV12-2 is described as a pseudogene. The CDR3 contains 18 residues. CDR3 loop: CASRLTQPGRVAKNIQYF. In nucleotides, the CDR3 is TGTGCAAGTCGCTTAACCCAACCCGGACGGGTAGCCAAAAACATTCAGTACTTC.

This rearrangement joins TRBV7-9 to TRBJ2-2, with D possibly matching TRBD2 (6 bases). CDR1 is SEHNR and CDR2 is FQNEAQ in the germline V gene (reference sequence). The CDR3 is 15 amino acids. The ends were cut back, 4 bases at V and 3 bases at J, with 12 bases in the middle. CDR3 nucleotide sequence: TGTGCCAGCAGCTATCGGGACTCCTACACCGGGGAGCTGTTTTTT. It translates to CASSYRDSYTGELFF.

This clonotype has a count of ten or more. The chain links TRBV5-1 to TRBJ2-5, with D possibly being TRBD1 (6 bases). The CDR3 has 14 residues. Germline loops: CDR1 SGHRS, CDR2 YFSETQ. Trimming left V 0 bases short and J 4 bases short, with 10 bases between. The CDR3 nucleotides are TGCGCCAGCAGCTTGGGATCCAGGGGAGAGACCCAGTACTTC. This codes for CASSLGSRGETQYF.

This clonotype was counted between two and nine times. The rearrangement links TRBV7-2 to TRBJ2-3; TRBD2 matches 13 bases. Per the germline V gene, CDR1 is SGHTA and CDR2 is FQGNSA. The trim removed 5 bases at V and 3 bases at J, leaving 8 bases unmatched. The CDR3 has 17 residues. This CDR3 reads CASSPARLAGGTDTQYF. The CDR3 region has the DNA TGTGCCAGCAGCCCGGCGAGACTAGCGGGGGGAACAGATACGCAGTATTTT.

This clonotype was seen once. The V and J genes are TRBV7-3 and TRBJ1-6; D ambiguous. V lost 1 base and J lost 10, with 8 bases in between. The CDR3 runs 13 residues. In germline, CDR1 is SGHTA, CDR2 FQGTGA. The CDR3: CASSLRRSSPLHF. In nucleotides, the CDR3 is TGTGCCAGCAGCTTAAGGCGGTCCTCACCCCTCCACTTT.

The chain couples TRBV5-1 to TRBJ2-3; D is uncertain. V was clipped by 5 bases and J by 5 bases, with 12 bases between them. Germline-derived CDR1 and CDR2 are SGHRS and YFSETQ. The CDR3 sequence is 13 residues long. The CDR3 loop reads CASSPADIDTQYF. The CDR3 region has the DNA TGCGCCAGCAGTCCCGCCGACATAGATACGCAGTATTTT.

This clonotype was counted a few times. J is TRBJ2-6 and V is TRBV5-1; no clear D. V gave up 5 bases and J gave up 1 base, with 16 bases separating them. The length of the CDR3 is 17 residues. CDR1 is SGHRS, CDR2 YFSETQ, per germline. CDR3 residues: CASSFPTQLSGANVLTF. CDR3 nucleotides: TGCGCCAGCAGTTTCCCGACCCAGCTATCTGGGGCCAACGTCCTGACTTTC.

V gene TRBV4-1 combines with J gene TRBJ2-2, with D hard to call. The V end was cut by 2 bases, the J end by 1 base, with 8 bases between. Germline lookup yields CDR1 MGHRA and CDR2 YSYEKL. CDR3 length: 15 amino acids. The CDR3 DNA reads TGCGCCAGCAGCCAACCTACACAGAACACCGGGGAGCTGTTTTTT. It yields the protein CASSQPTQNTGELFF.